This T cell receptor (beta chain) was found in a study of blood T cell repertoires in COVID-19. Study in general: Samples came from the United States, Italy and Spain, spanning acute and convalescent COVID-19. Sources were T cells, B-cell-depleted T cells, or PBMCs; the material itself was cDNA or gDNA.

With V trimmed by 2 bases and J by 2 bases, 6 bases remained unmatched. CDR3 length: 16 residues. Germline V gene sequence: CDR1 SGHDT, CDR2 YYEEEE. In the original processing: It was from reference gene primer amplification that nucleated cell counts were estimated. The method was immunoSEQ multiplex PCR; TCRdb's version includes in-frame clones alone and lacks a portion of them. V, J and clone size were drawn from that table, and D and trimming were deduced from the DNA. Of 250,000 to 350,000 clones in the sample, 70% to 90% were seen once. This receptor was obtained from a woman aged 25-40 years with active or convalescent COVID-19. The chain couples TRBV5-6 to TRBJ1-4, with 7 nucleotides matching TRBD1. Sample: peripheral blood. The CDR3 coding sequence is TGTGCCAGCAGCTTCAGGGGGGCGCGGACTAATGAAAAACTGTTTTTT. Translation: CASSFRGARTNEKLFF.